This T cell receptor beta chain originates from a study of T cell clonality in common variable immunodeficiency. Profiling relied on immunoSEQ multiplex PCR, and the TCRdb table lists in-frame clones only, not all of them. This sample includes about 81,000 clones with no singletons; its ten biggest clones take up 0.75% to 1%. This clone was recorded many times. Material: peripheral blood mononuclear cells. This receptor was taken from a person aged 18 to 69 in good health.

The CDR3 sequence: CASSASGTSGFYEQYF. The covered CDR3 bases are TGCGCCAGCAGCGCCTCCGGGACTAGCGGTTTCTACGAG. The chain joins TRBV5-1 to TRBJ2-7; 11 bases are a match to TRBD2. The read ends 3 residues early relative to the CDR3; the germline J gene fills the gap. The V segment lost 4 bases and the J segment 3 bases; nucleotides outside the gene matches: 9. Looked up from germline, CDR1 is SGHRS and CDR2 is YFSETQ. The CDR3 has 16 residues.